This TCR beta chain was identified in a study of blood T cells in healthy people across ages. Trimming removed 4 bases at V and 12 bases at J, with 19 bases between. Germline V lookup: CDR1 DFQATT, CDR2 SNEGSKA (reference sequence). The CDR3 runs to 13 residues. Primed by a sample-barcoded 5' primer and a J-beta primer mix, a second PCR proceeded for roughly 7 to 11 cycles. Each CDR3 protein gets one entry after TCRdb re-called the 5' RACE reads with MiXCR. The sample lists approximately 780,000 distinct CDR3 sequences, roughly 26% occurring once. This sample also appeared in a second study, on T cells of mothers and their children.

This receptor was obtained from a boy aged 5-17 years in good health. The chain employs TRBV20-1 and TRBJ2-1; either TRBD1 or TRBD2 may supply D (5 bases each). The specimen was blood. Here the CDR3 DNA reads TGCAGTGCTACACTTGGGACGATCCTAGGGCAGTTCTTC. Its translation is CSATLGTILGQFF.